This T cell receptor (beta chain) derives from a study of cytomegalovirus exposure and HLA in healthy donors. Both 60 Vbeta primers and 13 Jbeta primers went into the PCR. Clones were sequenced by immunoSEQ multiplex PCR, and TCRdb holds only the in-frame ones, with some missing. The sample consists of about 88,000 clones, around 89% of them appearing once. This clone was observed a handful of times. No antigen is known for it. Study findings and constraints: A few CMV-associated chains proved CMV antigen-specific in vitro.

Germline V gene data show CDR1 as SGHKS and CDR2 as YYEKEE (reference sequence). The length of the CDR3 is 15 residues. With 1 base clipped from V and 7 bases from J, the junction kept 9 bases outside the gene matches. This clonotype was sampled from a man aged 18 to 29 in good health and CMV-seronegative. This chain connects TRBV5-5 to TRBJ1-1, with 8 bases matching TRBD1. The sample taken for sequencing was PBMCs. For the CDR3, the DNA is TGTGCCAGCAGCTTGACCGACAGGGGAGCCATTGAAGCTTTCTTT. Protein sequence: CASSLTDRGAIEAFF.